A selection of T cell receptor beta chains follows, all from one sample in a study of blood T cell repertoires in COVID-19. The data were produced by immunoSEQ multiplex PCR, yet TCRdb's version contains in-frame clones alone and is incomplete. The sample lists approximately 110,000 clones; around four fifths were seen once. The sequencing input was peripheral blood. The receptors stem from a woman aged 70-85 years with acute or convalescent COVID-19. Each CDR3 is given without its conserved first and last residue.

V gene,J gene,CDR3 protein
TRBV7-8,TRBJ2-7,ASSLSEGTGTQGQY
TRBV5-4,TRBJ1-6,ASSLVQGSNSPLH
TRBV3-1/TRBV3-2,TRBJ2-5,ASREGLAGVPQY
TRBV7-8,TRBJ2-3,ASSPGGAGDTQY
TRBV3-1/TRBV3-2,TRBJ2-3,ASSQALAGGGTQY
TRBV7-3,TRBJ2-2,ASSLQGTVSAGELF
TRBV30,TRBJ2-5,AWSVVWELGAETQY
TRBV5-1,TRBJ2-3,ASSPSSGPTDTQY
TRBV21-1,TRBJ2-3,ARLAGIITDTQY
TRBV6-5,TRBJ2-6,ASSSVTGSGANVLT
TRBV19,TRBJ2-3,ASRGGGDTQY
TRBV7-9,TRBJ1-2,ASSPDRTGGYT
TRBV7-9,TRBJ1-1,ASSFSGGEAF
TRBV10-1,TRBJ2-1,ATPSGGF
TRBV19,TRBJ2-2,ASSTRDRGIGELF
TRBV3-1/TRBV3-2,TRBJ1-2,ASSQGTRAGGYT
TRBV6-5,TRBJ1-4,ASSYSRTGTNEKLF
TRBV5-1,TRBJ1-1,ASSPTKGQGVSEAF
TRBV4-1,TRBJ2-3,ASSQAGLAFNTDTQY
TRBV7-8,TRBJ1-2,ASSLEPTRSGYT
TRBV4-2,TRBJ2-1,ASSQDGSRGGNEQF
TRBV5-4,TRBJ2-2,ASSSSGRSNTGELF
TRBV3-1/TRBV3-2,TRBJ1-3,ASSQGLTGKGNTIY
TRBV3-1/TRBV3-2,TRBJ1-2,ASSQGPQGNYGYT
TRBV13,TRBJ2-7,ASSPHTSGGSYEQY
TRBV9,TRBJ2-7,ASSVGGTGSYEQY
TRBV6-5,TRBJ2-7,ASSYGGSYEQY
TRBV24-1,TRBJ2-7,ATTGGINPYEQY
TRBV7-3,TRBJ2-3,ASSLMPLAGGTDTQY
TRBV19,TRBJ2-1,ASSIDRGAEQF
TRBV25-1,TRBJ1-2,ASSAQGVRYT
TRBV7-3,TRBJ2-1,ASSPEPSSYNEQF
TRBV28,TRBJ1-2,ASSLAGETNYGYT
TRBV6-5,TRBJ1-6,ASSLDINSPLH
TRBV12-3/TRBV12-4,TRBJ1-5,ASSTDLRAQH
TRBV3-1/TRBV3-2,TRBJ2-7,ASSLTTTSGASLQY
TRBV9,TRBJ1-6,ASSVRQDNSPLH
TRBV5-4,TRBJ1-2,ASSSEQFPYGYT
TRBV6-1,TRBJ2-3,ASSESGTSTDTQY
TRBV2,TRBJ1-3,ASSEYAGLTGNTIY
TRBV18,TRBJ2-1,ASSENRGQSNEQF
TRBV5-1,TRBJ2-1,ASSLMGQGALRTYNEQF
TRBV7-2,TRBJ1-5,ASSPRTGRLNQPQH
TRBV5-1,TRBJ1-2,ASSLDGQGLYGYT
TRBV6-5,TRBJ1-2,ASKEGADYGYT
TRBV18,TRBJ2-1,ASSPGAGLF